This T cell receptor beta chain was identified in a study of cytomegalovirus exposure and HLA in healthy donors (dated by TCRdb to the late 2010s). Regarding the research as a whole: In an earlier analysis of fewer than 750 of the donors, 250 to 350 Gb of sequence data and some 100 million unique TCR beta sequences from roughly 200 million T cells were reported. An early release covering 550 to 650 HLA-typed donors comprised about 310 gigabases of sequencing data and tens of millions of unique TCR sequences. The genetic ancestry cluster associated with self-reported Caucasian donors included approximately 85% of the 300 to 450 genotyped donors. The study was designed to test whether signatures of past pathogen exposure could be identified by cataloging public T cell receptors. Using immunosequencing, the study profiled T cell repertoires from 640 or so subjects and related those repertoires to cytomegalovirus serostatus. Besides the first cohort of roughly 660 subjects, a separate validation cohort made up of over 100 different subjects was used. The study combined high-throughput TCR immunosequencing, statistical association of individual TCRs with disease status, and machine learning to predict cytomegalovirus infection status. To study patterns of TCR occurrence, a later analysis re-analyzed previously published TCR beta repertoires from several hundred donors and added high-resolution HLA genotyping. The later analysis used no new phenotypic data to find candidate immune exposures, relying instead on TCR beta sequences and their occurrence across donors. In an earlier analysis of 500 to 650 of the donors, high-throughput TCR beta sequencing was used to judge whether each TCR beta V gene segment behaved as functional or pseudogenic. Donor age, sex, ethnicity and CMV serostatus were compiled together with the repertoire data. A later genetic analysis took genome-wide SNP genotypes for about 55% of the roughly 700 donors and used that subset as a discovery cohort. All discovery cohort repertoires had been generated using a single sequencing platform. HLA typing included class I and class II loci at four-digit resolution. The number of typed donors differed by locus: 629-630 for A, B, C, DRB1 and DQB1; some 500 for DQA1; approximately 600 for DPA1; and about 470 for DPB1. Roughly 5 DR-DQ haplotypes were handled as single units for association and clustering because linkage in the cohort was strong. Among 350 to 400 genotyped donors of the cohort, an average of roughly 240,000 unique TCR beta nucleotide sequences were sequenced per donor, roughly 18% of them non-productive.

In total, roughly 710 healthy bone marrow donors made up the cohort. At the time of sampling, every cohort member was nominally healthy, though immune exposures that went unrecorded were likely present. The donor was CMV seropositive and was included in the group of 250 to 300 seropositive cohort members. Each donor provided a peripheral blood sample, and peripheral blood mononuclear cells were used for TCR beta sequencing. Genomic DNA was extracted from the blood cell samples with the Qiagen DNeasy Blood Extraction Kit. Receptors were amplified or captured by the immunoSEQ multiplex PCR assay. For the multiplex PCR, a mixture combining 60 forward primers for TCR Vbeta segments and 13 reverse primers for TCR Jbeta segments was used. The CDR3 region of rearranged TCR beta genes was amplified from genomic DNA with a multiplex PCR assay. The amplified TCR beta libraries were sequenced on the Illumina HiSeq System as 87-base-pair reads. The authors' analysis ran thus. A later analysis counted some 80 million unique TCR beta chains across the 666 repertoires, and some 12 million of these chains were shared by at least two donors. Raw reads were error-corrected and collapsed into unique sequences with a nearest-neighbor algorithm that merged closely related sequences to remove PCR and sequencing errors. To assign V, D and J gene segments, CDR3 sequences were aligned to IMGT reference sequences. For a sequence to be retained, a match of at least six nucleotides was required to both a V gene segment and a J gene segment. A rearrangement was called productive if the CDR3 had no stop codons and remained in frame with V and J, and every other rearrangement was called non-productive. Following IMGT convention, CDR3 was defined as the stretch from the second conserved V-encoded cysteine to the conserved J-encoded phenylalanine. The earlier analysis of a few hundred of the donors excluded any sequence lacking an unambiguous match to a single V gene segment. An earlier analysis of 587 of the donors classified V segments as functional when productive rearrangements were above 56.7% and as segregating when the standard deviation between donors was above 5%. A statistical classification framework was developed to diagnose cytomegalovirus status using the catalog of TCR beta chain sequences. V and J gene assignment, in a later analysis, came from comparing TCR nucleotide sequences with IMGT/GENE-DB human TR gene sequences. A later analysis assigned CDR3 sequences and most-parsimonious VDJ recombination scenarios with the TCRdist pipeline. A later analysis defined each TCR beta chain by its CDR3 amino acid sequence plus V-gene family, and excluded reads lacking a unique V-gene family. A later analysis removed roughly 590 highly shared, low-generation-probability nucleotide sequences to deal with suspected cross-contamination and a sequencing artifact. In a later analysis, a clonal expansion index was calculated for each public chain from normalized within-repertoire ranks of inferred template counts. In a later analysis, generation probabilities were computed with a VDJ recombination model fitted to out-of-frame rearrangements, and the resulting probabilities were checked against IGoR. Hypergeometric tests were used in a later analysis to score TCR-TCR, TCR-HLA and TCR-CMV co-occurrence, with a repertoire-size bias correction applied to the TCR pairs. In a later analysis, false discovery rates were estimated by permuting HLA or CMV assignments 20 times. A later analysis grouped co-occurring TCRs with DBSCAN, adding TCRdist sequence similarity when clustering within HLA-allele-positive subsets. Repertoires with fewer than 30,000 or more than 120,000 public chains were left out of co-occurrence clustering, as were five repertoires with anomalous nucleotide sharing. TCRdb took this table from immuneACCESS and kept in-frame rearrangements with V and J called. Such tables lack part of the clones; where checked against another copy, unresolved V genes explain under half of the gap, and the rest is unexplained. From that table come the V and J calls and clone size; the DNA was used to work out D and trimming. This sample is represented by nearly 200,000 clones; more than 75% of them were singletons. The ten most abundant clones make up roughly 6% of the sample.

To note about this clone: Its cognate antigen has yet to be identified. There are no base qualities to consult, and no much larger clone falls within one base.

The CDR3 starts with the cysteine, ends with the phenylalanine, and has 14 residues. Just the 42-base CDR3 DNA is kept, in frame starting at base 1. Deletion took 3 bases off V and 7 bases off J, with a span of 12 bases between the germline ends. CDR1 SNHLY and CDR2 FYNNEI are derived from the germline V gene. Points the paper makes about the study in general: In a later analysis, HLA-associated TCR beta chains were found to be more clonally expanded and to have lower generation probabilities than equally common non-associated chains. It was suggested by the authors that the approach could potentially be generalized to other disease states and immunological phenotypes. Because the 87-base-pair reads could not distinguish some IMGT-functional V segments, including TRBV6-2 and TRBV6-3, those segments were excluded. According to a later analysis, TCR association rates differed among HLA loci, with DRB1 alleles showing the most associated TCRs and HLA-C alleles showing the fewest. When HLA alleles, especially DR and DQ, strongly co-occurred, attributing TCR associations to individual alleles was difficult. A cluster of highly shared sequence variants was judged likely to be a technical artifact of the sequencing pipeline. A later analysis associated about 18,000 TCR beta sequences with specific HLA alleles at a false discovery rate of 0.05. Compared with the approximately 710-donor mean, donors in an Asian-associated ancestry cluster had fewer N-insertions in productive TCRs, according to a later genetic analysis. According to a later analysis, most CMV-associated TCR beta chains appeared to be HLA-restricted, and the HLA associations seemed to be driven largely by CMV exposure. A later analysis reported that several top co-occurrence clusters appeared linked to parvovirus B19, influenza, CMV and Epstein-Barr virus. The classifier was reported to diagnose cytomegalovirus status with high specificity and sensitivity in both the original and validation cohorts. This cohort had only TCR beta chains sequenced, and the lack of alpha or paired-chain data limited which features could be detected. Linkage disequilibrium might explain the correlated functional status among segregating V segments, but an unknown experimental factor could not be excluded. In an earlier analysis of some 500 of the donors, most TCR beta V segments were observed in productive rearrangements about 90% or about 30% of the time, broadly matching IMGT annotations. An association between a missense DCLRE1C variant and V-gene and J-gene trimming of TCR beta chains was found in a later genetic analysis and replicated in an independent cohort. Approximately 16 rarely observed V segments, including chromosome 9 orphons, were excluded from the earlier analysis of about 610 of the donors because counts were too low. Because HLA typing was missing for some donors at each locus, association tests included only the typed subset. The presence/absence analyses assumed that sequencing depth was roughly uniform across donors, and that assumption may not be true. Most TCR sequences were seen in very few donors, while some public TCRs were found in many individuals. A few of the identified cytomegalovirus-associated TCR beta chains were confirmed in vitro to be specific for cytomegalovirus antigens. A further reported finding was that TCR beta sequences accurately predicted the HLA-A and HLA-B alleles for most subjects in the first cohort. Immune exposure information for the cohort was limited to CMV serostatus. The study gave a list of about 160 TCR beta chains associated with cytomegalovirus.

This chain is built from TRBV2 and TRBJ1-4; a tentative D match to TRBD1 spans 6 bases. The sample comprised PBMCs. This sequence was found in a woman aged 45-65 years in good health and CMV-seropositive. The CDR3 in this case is CASSEGGGGEKLFF. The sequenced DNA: TGTGCCAGCAGTGAGGGGGGGGGCGGTGAAAAACTGTTTTTT. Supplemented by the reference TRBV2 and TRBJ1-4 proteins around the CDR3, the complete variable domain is EPEVTQTPSHQVTQMGQEVILRCVPISNHLYFYWYRQILGQKVEFLVSFYNNEISEKSEIFDDQFSVERPDGSNFTLKIRSTKLEDSAMYFCASSEGGGGEKLFFGSGTQLSVL.